One and the same sample provided the 10 T cell receptor beta chains below, sequenced in a study of response to subunit inactivated influenza vaccine. MiXCR was run by TCRdb on the RT-PCR reads, yielding one entry per CDR3 protein. The sample gives 550,000 to 600,000 distinct CDR3 sequences, roughly 12% of which show up once; 10% is in the top ten. Here the sequenced sample was PBMCs from blood, taken on the day of vaccination. The receptors come from a man aged 45-65 years who received an inactivated influenza vaccine.

CDR3 DNA sequence: TGTGCCAGCAGTTTCACAGGGGCTCGGGAAAAACTGTTTTTT. It encodes CASSFTGAREKLFF. V usage is TRBV12-3 or TRBV12-4 and J usage is TRBJ1-4, with TRBD1 matching 7 bases. The CDR3 extends over 14 amino acids. Trimming cost V 3 bases and J 8 bases; bases outside gene matches: 6.

This clonotype was seen many times. The chain joins TRBV24-1 to TRBJ2-2; TRBD2 matches 13 bases. Germline values: CDR1 KGHDR, CDR2 SFDVKD. J gave up 7 bases and V 3 bases, and 10 bases lay outside the gene matches. This CDR3 spans 18 amino acids. The CDR3 is CATSDTSGLAGEYGELFF. In nucleotides, the CDR3 is TGTGCCACCAGTGATACCTCAGGACTAGCGGGGGAATACGGGGAGCTGTTTTTT.

V gene TRBV10-3 combines with J gene TRBJ2-5; D is possibly TRBD1 or TRBD2 (6 bases each). Trimming took 6 bases from V and 4 from J, leaving 15 bases between them. Germline V gene lookup returns CDR1 ENHRY and CDR2 SYGVKD. This CDR3 contains 14 residues. The CDR3 spells CAISPPGASETQYF. The CDR3 DNA sequence: TGTGCCATCAGCCCCCCGGGGGCTTCAGAGACCCAGTACTTC.

The chain is built from TRBV20-1 and TRBJ2-3, with 9 bases identical to TRBD1. With V trimmed by 5 bases and J by 2 bases, 8 bases remained unmatched. From germline, CDR1 is DFQATT and CDR2 SNEGSKA (reference sequence). This CDR3 has 15 residues. DNA for the CDR3: TGCAGTGCTGAAACGGGACAGGGTTACACAGATACGCAGTATTTT. Translation gives CSAETGQGYTDTQYF.

This clonotype came up many times. The chain carries TRBV5-1 and TRBJ2-6; D not certain. This CDR3 is 15 amino acids long. Germline loops: CDR1 SGHRS, CDR2 YFSETQ. V was trimmed by 2 bases and J by 0 bases, leaving 6 bases between them. The CDR3 reads CASSFPNSGANVLTF. The CDR3 DNA reads as TGCGCCAGCAGCTTCCCGAACTCTGGGGCCAACGTCCTGACTTTC. Full variable domain (missing parts from reference TRBV5-1 and TRBJ2-6): KAGVTQTPRYLIKTRGQQVTLSCSPISGHRSVSWYQQTPGQGLQFLFEYFSETQRNKGNFPGRFSGRQFSNSRSEMNVSTLELGDSALYLCASSFPNSGANVLTFGAGSRLTVL.

The V and J genes are TRBV5-6 and TRBJ1-4, with D perhaps matching TRBD1 (6 bases). Germline V CDR1 and CDR2: SGHDT, YYEEEE. V lost 5 bases and J lost 8, with 22 bases in between. The CDR3 spans 16 residues. The CDR3 protein is CASSFQVTGRREKLFF. The CDR3 DNA is TGTGCCAGCAGTTTTCAGGTTACAGGGCGTCGCGAAAAACTGTTTTTT.

The gene calls are TRBV15 and TRBJ2-7; D is unclear. Germline V lookup: CDR1 LNHNV, CDR2 YYDKDF (reference sequence). The CDR3 covers 14 residues. The ends were cut back, 4 bases at V and 2 bases at J, with 12 bases in the middle. CDR3 DNA: TGTGCCACCAGCATAGATGTCGGAACCTACGAGCAGTACTTC. Protein sequence: CATSIDVGTYEQYF.

The V call is TRBV20-1, the J call TRBJ1-2, with a possible D match to TRBD1 (5 bases). Trimming removed 0 bases at V and 1 base at J, with 6 bases between. CDR1 DFQATT and CDR2 SNEGSKA come from the germline V gene (reference sequence). The CDR3 contains 13 residues. CDR3 sequence reads: CSAREQGNYGYTF. CDR3 coding DNA: TGCAGTGCTAGAGAGCAGGGTAACTATGGCTACACCTTC.

The table lists this clonotype with a few counts. The V and J genes are TRBV7-9 and TRBJ2-7; D gene ambiguous. The V and J ends lost 5 bases and 5 bases respectively, with 13 bases between them. This CDR3 has 13 residues. The germline gives CDR1 SEHNR, CDR2 FQNEAQ (reference sequence). DNA for the CDR3: TGTGCCAGCAGCCCTGGGAACCTAAACGAGCAGTACTTC. This encodes CASSPGNLNEQYF.

This clonotype has a count of ten or more. The CDR3 is CASSQAQQASSYNEQFF. Written as DNA, the CDR3 is TGCGCCAGCAGCCAAGCCCAACAGGCCAGCTCCTACAATGAGCAGTTCTTC. This chain uses TRBV4-3 with TRBJ2-1; maybe TRBD1 (5 bases). Germline values: CDR1 LGHNA, CDR2 YSLEER. Trimming took off 1 base at V and 0 bases at J, with 13 bases between the two ends. This CDR3 contains 17 residues.